This T cell receptor (beta chain) was found in a study of CD8 T cells in Susac syndrome. Trimming removed 9 bases from V and 1 base from J; junction bases left unmatched: 5. CDR3 length: 14 amino acids. The V gene's germline CDR1 is SEHNR and CDR2 FQNEAQ (reference sequence). An input of about 0.5 to 1 ug of RNA was subjected to reverse transcription using random hexamers. TCRdb analysed the immunoSEQ multiplex PCR reads with MiXCR anew, one entry per CDR3 protein. The sample contains some 190,000 distinct CDR3 sequences, roughly 92% of which appear only once. The receptor comes from a human donor in good health. The sequenced sample was CD4+ T cells from PBMCs. The chain has TRBV7-9 and TRBJ2-2; TRBD1 agrees at 7 bases. The CDR3 region has the DNA TGTGCCAGTATGGACAGGATGAACACCGGGGAGCTGTTTTTT. It yields the protein CASMDRMNTGELFF.